This record looks at one T cell receptor beta chain sequence and its context. This clone was seen just once. The antigen it recognizes is unknown. Base qualities are not at hand, and no much larger clone is one base apart. Lesional scalp punch biopsies and peripheral blood were obtained from alopecia areata patients. PBMCs were separated by density centrifugation and stained for CD3, CD4 and CD8, after which CD4+ and CD8+ T cells were sorted on a FACSAria. This record comes from a study of CD8+ T cells in alopecia areata listed by TCRdb under 2018. With regard to the full study: The treated patients, all with moderate-to-severe alopecia areata, were enrolled in an open-label pilot trial of oral tofacitinib given at 5 to 10 mg twice daily. Tofacitinib was given for 6 to 18 months, followed by 6 months of follow-up off drug to assess delayed response and recurrence. To study T cell clonal expansion in alopecia areata, the researchers applied high-throughput TCRbeta sequencing to both the C3H/HeJ mouse model and human patients. Human TCRbeta sequencing covered scalp tissue and sorted CD4+ and CD8+ peripheral blood T cells from patchy and totalis/universalis alopecia areata patients and healthy controls. Tofacitinib-treated patients had biopsies at baseline and at 4 and 24 weeks of treatment, with a later scalp biopsy in several patients. Scalp clonality was compared among normal scalp (n=4), patchy alopecia areata scalp (n=8), and alopecia totalis/universalis scalp (n=8). The RNA source kit depended on sample type: the PAXgene miRNA kit for fixed scalp, the miRNeasy kit for PBMCs, and the RNeasy kit for mouse skin. Amplification of TCRbeta CDR3 regions was done by immunoSEQ multiplex PCR using 35 Vbeta forward primers and 13 Jbeta reverse primers. The full study reports these points: Lesional scalp, especially in alopecia totalis/universalis, showed higher clonality and more expanded CD8+ clones than normal scalp, suggesting antigenic drive. Unlike mouse skin, which is dominated by gammadelta T cells, normal human skin has resident alphabeta T cells that are also sequenced, and this complicates analysis of the scalp TCR repertoire. Shared TCR sequences between patients were less evident than in mice, which may be partly attributable to HLA diversity in the patient population.

The CDR3, cysteine through phenylalanine, is 13 amino acids long. Of all the DNA, just the CDR3 is kept, 39 bases in frame from base 1. CDR1 SGHRS and CDR2 YFSETQ are derived from the germline V gene. Trimming at the junction amounts to 4 bases on V and 0 bases on J, and the germline ends lie 8 bases apart. The method behind the library was the immunoSEQ multiplex PCR assay. For TCR sequencing, RNA was extracted from every sample and reverse transcribed into cDNA to serve as template. SuperScript III was used for first-strand cDNA synthesis, primed with a 2:1 mix of oligo-dT and random hexamers. A synthetic immune receptor repertoire was used to assess amplification bias, and residual bias was removed computationally. The original methods were these. Raw reads were preprocessed for error removal, and CDR3 was defined according to IMGT conventions as running from the conserved cysteine to phenylalanine. Clonality was computed as 1 minus the Shannon entropy, with the entropy normalized by log2 of the number of productive unique TCRs. CD4 or CD8 identity of scalp clones was inferred by cross-referencing scalp TCRbeta sequences with sorted blood CD4 and CD8 repertoires. TCRdb provides this immuneACCESS table in a form limited to in-frame rearrangements. Some clones are lacking; in checked studies, under half of them reflect an unresolved V gene, and why the rest are absent is not known. V, J and clone size are those of that table, while D and trimming were read from the DNA. The sample table records 140,000 to 150,000 clones; 40% to 50% of these occur just once. The top ten clonotypes cover around 7% of the sample.

The receptor was isolated from a human donor with alopecia areata. Sequencing input: CD4+ T cells sorted from blood. The V and J segments used are TRBV5-1 and TRBJ2-7; no confident D gene assignment can be made. The CDR3: CASSPPSSYEQYF. Here is the DNA: TGCGCCAGCAGCCCTCCCAGCTCCTACGAGCAGTACTTC.